The sequence of this T cell receptor beta chain was determined in a study of tumor-infiltrating lymphocytes in primary liver carcinoma. Study as a whole: Tumors, staged T1-T3 N0M0, spanned about 4.2 to 10 cm.

With around 450 ng total RNA as template and a constant-region primer, TCR beta cDNA was made. Employing slightly modified ARM-PCR, three nested multiplex PCR rounds were run, and these gave rise to the TCR beta libraries. TCRdb passed the multiplex PCR reads through MiXCR, listing each CDR3 protein once. The table has around 330,000 distinct CDR3 sequences, around 50% seen once. Blood RNA came from unsorted whole blood; germline DNA was also extracted. Preoperatively, peripheral blood was drawn, approximately 4 milliliters in total. This clonotype was sampled from a woman in her thirties with primary liver carcinoma and hepatitis B virus infection. Sequenced input: peripheral blood.

The CDR3 region is CASSLDRIRTDTQYF. Here the CDR3 DNA reads TGTGCCAGCAGTCTCGACAGAATTCGCACAGATACGCAGTATTTT. J is TRBJ2-3 and V is TRBV12-3 or TRBV12-4, with D possibly being TRBD1 (5 bases). Trimming shortened V by 5 bases and J by 1 base, and 13 bases separated the two germline ends. The CDR3 sequence is 15 residues long.